The 32 T cell receptor beta chains below come from one sample, sequenced in a study of blood T cell repertoires in COVID-19. Repertoires were generated with immunoSEQ multiplex PCR, while TCRdb's copy carries only in-frame clones and drops some. The sample contains around 120,000 clones, 71% of which appear only once. The sequencing input was peripheral blood. These receptors all stem from a human donor with acute or convalescent COVID-19. The donor label of this sample is uncertain.

The rearrangement links TRBV2 to TRBJ1-2; 7 bases agree with TRBD1. Looked up from germline, CDR1 is SNHLY and CDR2 is FYNNEI. The CDR3 sequence is 14 residues long. The V gene end was trimmed by 6 bases and the J gene end by 0 bases; junction bases not matched to a gene: 4. The CDR3 here is CASRGQSPNYGYTF. The CDR3 DNA is TGTGCCAGCAGGGGACAGTCCCCTAACTATGGCTACACCTTC.

This clone was detected only a few times. The J gene is TRBJ1-2, the V gene TRBV14; 7 positions match TRBD1. Germline lookup yields CDR1 SGHDN and CDR2 FVKESK. V shed 0 bases, J shed 3 bases, and the junction held 10 bases outside the gene matches. The CDR3 is 17 amino acids. CDR3 nucleotides: TGTGCCAGCAGCCAAGATACAACCTGGACAGGTGACTATGGCTACACCTTC. Translation gives CASSQDTTWTGDYGYTF.

The gene calls are TRBV11-1 and TRBJ2-1; a weak D match, TRBD1 (6 bases). The germline V and J ends were trimmed by 3 bases and 2 bases, with 11 bases remaining between them. In germline, CDR1 is SGHAT, CDR2 FQDESV (reference sequence). CDR3 size: 15 residues. The CDR3 DNA is TGTGCCAGCAGCTTTACAGGGAGCACCTACAATGAGCAGTTCTTC. Translating it yields CASSFTGSTYNEQFF.

The J gene is TRBJ1-5, the V gene TRBV13, with D perhaps TRBD1 (5 bases). The CDR3 is 13 amino acids. Looked up from germline, CDR1 is PRHDT and CDR2 is FYEKMQ (reference sequence). V was clipped by 7 bases and J by 7 bases, with 14 bases between them. The DNA for the CDR3 is TGTGCCAGCACCGCTGGGGGAGGACAGCCCCAGCATTTT. Its protein is CASTAGGGQPQHF.

On this clone: One junction end disagrees with the germline gene, perhaps due to a read error. The chain recombines TRBV7-7 with TRBJ2-5; D is perhaps TRBD1 (6 bases). The CDR3 consists of 13 residues. Per germline, CDR1 SSHAT and CDR2 FNYEAQ (reference sequence). The CDR3 sequence is CASSKGDKETQYF. The CDR3 coding sequence is TGTGCTAGCAGCAAGGGGGATAAGGAGACCCAGTACTTC.

The chain carries TRBV2 and TRBJ2-5, with TRBD2 as a possible D gene (7 bases). The CDR3 length is 16 residues. Germline-derived CDR1 and CDR2 are SNHLY and FYNNEI. V dropped 2 bases and J dropped 7 bases, with 20 bases sitting between them. The chain's CDR3 is CASSERRGGFSVTQYF. In nucleotides, the CDR3 is TGTGCCAGCAGTGAACGGAGGGGGGGCTTTTCTGTGACCCAGTACTTC.

This clone was counted once. V and J are TRBV14 and TRBJ1-4, with D tentatively TRBD1 (5 bases). This CDR3 has 13 amino acids. Trimming took off 4 bases at V and 8 bases at J, with 11 bases between the two ends. Germline CDR1 SGHDN, CDR2 FVKESK. The CDR3 coding sequence is TGTGCCAGCAGCCGGGGACTCTGGGAAAAACTGTTTTTT. Translation gives CASSRGLWEKLFF. Full variable domain (missing parts from reference TRBV14 and TRBJ1-4): EAGVTQFPSHSVIEKGQTVTLRCDPISGHDNLYWYRRVMGKEIKFLLHFVKESKQDESGMPNNRFLAERTGGTYSTLKVQPAELEDSGVYFCASSRGLWEKLFFGSGTQLSVL.

The V call is TRBV7-3, the J call TRBJ2-7, with D tentatively TRBD1 (6 bases). This CDR3 has 13 amino acids. CDR1 and CDR2 (germline): SGHTA, FQGTGA. V was clipped by 3 bases and J by 9 bases, with 15 bases between them. The CDR3 nucleotides read TGTGCCAGCAGCTTGGCTGCAGGGGTTGGGCAGTACTTC. This encodes CASSLAAGVGQYF.

The gene calls are TRBV29-1 and TRBJ2-1; 9 bases fit TRBD1. The CDR3 totals 12 residues. The V segment lost 8 bases and the J segment 4 bases; nucleotides outside the gene matches: 3. Germline CDR1 reads SQVTM; CDR2 reads ANQGSEA. As DNA, the CDR3 is TGCAGCATAGGACAGGGGTACAATGAGCAGTTCTTC. Its translation is CSIGQGYNEQFF.

The chain combines TRBV6-5 with TRBJ1-5, with a possible D match to TRBD1 (6 bases). Per germline, CDR1 MNHEY and CDR2 SVGAGI. This CDR3 is 14 amino acids long. V lost 6 bases and J lost 0, with 9 bases in between. The CDR3 nucleotides read TGTGCCAGCAGGCAGGGGTATAGCAATCAGCCCCAGCATTTT. It specifies CASRQGYSNQPQHF.

The chain employs TRBV11-3 and TRBJ2-5; 7 nucleotides agree with TRBD1. This CDR3 comprises 15 residues. The V and J ends lost 2 bases and 2 bases, in that order; junction bases with no gene match: 5. From germline, CDR1 is SGHNT and CDR2 YENEEA. DNA for the CDR3: TGTGCCAGCAGCTTAATGGGGACAGAACAAGAGACCCAGTACTTC. Its protein product is CASSLMGTEQETQYF.

The chain has TRBV3-1 (or the pseudogene TRBV3-2) and TRBJ2-6; D possibly corresponds to TRBD2 (7 bases). This CDR3 comprises 18 residues. CDR1 is LGHDT and CDR2 is YNNKEL in the germline V gene (reference sequence). V was shortened by 3 bases and J by 4 bases, with 19 bases between the two germline ends. For the CDR3, the DNA is TGTGCCAGCAGCCAGGCACACCCTGGGGGGGCCGGGGCCAACGTCCTGACTTTC. This codes for CASSQAHPGGAGANVLTF.

The table lists this clone with a few counts. The chain employs TRBV18 and TRBJ1-3, with D perhaps TRBD1 (5 bases). Germline assignment: CDR1 KGHSH and CDR2 LQKENI. The CDR3 covers 15 residues. V was shortened by 3 bases and J by 2 bases, with 11 bases between the two germline ends. In nucleotides, the CDR3 is TGTGCCAGCTCACCGCCGGCAGGGACTGGAAACACCATATATTTT. Its translation is CASSPPAGTGNTIYF.

The count of this clone is one. The chain employs TRBV7-9 and TRBJ1-5; D is uncertain. Germline CDR1 and CDR2: SEHNR and FQNEAQ (reference sequence). Between the trimmed V and J ends, which lost 8 bases and 5 bases, there was a span of 13 bases. The CDR3 runs to 13 residues. The CDR3: CASSDGSHQPQHF. CDR3 in DNA: TGTGCCAGCTCCGACGGGAGCCATCAGCCCCAGCATTTT.

The chain links TRBV28 to TRBJ2-2; TRBD1 matches at 10 bases. V was clipped by 11 bases and J by 5 bases; unmatched bases: 8. CDR3 length: 14 residues. Germline values: CDR1 MDHEN, CDR2 SYDVKM. This CDR3 is CAALGQGETGELFF. Written as DNA, the CDR3 is TGTGCCGCCTTAGGACAGGGGGAAACCGGGGAGCTGTTTTTT.

V and J are TRBV7-9 and TRBJ2-3; 11 bases match TRBD2. V was clipped by 2 bases and J by 6 bases; unmatched bases: 10. The length of the CDR3 is 17 residues. Germline V CDR1 and CDR2: SEHNR, FQNEAQ (reference sequence). The CDR3 region is CASSLPTSGGSRDTQYF. The CDR3 DNA follows: TGTGCCAGCAGCTTACCTACTAGCGGGGGAAGCAGGGATACGCAGTATTTT.

The CDR3 DNA follows: TGTGCCAGTAGTATCGCCGGGACAGGTCCCTACGAGCAGTACTTC. Encoded protein: CASSIAGTGPYEQYF. The chain is built from TRBV19 and TRBJ2-7, with 8 bases that match TRBD1. V lost 3 bases and J lost 2; bases outside the gene matches: 6. The CDR3 runs 15 residues. Looked up from germline, CDR1 is LNHDA and CDR2 is SQIVND (reference sequence).

Note on this clone: A much larger clone lies a single base off, so this may be a read error. Different DNA sequences within this sample yield the same CDR3. The J gene is TRBJ1-4, the V gene TRBV7-2; TRBD1 matches 12 bases. This CDR3 contains 16 residues. CDR1 and CDR2 from the germline V gene are SGHTA and FQGNSA. CDR3 DNA: TGTGCCAGCAGAACGGGACAGGGGGCTCGAGGGGAAAAACTATTTTTT. It is translated as CASRTGQGARGEKLFF.

The rearrangement links TRBV28 to TRBJ2-1; 7 bases fit TRBD1. Per the germline V gene, CDR1 is MDHEN and CDR2 is SYDVKM. Trimming removed 5 bases from V and 5 bases from J; junction bases left unmatched: 12. The CDR3 loop spans 16 amino acids. DNA of the CDR3: TGTGCCAGCAGTCCATCCGGGACAGAGAAAAACAATGAGCAGTTCTTC. It is translated as CASSPSGTEKNNEQFF. Drawing the rest from reference TRBV28 and TRBJ2-1, the complete variable domain is DVKVTQSSRYLVKRTGEKVFLECVQDMDHENMFWYRQDPGLGLRLIYFSYDVKMKEKGDIPEGYSVSREKKERFSLILESASTNQTSMYLCASSPSGTEKNNEQFFGPGTRLTVL.

CDR3 region: CASSPWGTSSYNEQFF. In DNA form, the CDR3 reads TGTGCCAGCAGCCCCTGGGGGACTAGCTCCTACAATGAGCAGTTCTTC. The chain couples TRBV9 to TRBJ2-1, with 8 bases lining up with TRBD2. Germline CDR1 reads SGDLS; CDR2 reads YYNGEE. The V and J ends lost 4 bases and 0 bases, in that order; junction bases with no gene match: 6. CDR3 length equals 16 residues.

The chain uses TRBV29-1 and TRBJ2-7; 7 bases agree with TRBD1. The CDR3 totals 11 residues. In germline, CDR1 is SQVTM, CDR2 ANQGSEA. V was pared by 6 bases and J by 6 bases, with 5 bases of the junction left unmatched. CDR3 DNA: TGCAGCGTGACTACAGGGGTCGAGCAGTACGTC. Translated, it gives CSVTTGVEQYV.

This clone appeared a single time. This sequence joins TRBV5-1 and TRBJ1-4; TRBD1 is a possible D gene (5 bases). Germline lookup yields CDR1 SGHRS and CDR2 YFSETQ. This CDR3 contains 15 residues. V lost 3 bases and J lost 7, with 16 bases in between. CDR3 sequence: CASSSGGGPSEKLFF. Written as DNA, the CDR3 is TGCGCCAGCAGCTCCGGGGGAGGGCCCTCTGAAAAACTGTTTTTT.

V and J are TRBV10-3 and TRBJ1-6; D perhaps matches TRBD1 (5 bases). This CDR3 has 13 amino acids. Trimming removed 9 bases from V and 5 bases from J, with 11 bases in between. The V gene's germline CDR1 is ENHRY and CDR2 SYGVKD. CDR3 in amino acids: CAMRWGDNSPLHF. The CDR3 bases are TGTGCCATGAGGTGGGGCGATAATTCACCCCTCCACTTT.

The gene calls are TRBV5-1 and TRBJ2-1, with 11 bases aligning to TRBD1. Germline loops: CDR1 SGHRS, CDR2 YFSETQ. There are 15 residues in the CDR3. V trimming: 4 bases; J trimming: 3 bases; junction bases outside the gene matches: 3. The CDR3 nucleotides read TGCGCCAGCAGCGCGGGGACAGGGGGCTACAATGAGCAGTTCTTC. Translation: CASSAGTGGYNEQFF.

The sample holds a few counts of this clone. V and J are TRBV6-6 and TRBJ1-1; D gene ambiguous. The CDR3 has 12 residues. Germline V gene sequence: CDR1 MNHNY, CDR2 SVGAGI (reference sequence). Trimming shortened V by 8 bases and J by 1 base, and 8 bases separated the two germline ends. CDR3 loop: CASSRGNTEAFF. The CDR3 nucleotides are TGTGCCAGCTCCCGAGGGAACACTGAAGCTTTCTTT.

This clone has a single count. The V gene is TRBV24-1, the J gene TRBJ2-3, with a weak D call TRBD2 (6 bases). The CDR3 extends over 17 amino acids. The germline V gene encodes CDR1 KGHDR and CDR2 SFDVKD. V lost 5 bases, J lost 4 bases, and 21 bases lay in between. The CDR3 sequence: CATSVGVAASGADTQYF. The CDR3 coding sequence is TGTGCCACCAGTGTAGGGGTAGCGGCGTCGGGCGCAGATACGCAGTATTTT.

This chain connects TRBV30 to TRBJ1-2; TRBD1 might be the D (5 bases). This CDR3 is 15 amino acids long. Germline CDR1 reads GTSNPN; CDR2 reads SVGIG (reference sequence). Trimming removed 0 bases from V and 4 bases from J, with 15 bases in between. The CDR3 coding sequence is TGTGCCTGGAGTGTAAGGGGTCAGAGCTTCTATGGCTACACCTTC. Encoded protein: CAWSVRGQSFYGYTF. Drawing the rest from reference TRBV30 and TRBJ1-2, the complete variable domain is SQTIHQWPATLVQPVGSPLSLECTVEGTSNPNLYWYRQAAGRGLQLLFYSVGIGQISSEVPQNLSASRPQDRQFILSSKKLLLSDSGFYLCAWSVRGQSFYGYTFGSGTRLTVV.

This clone turned up a few times. V is TRBV19 and J is TRBJ2-2; TRBD1 agrees at 11 bases. J lost 6 bases, V lost 5 bases, and 5 bases had no gene match. The CDR3 contains 15 residues. Germline V CDR1 and CDR2: LNHDA, SQIVND (reference sequence). In DNA form, the CDR3 reads TGTGCCAGTAGTTCAGGACAGGGGGCCCCCGGGGAGCTGTTTTTT. Its protein is CASSSGQGAPGELFF.

The V call is TRBV14, the J call TRBJ1-4; 9 positions match TRBD1. V was clipped by 4 bases and J by 7 bases; unmatched bases: 10. The germline V gene has CDR1 SGHDN and CDR2 FVKESK. The CDR3 is made up of 16 amino acids. The CDR3 sequence is CASSPLTGTGIEKLFF. The CDR3 bases are TGTGCCAGCAGCCCTCTTACCGGGACAGGGATTGAAAAACTGTTTTTT. The whole variable domain, remainder taken from reference TRBV14 and TRBJ1-4, is EAGVTQFPSHSVIEKGQTVTLRCDPISGHDNLYWYRRVMGKEIKFLLHFVKESKQDESGMPNNRFLAERTGGTYSTLKVQPAELEDSGVYFCASSPLTGTGIEKLFFGSGTQLSVL.

The rearrangement links TRBV7-9 to TRBJ1-2; TRBD1 agrees at 7 bases. The CDR3 loop spans 15 amino acids. Germline lookup yields CDR1 SEHNR and CDR2 FQNEAQ (reference sequence). J gave up 4 bases and V 1 base, and 6 bases lay outside the gene matches. The CDR3 region has the DNA TGTGCCAGCAGCTTAGGAGGGGGCGCCGGCTATGGCTACACCTTC. Its translation is CASSLGGGAGYGYTF.

The rearrangement joins TRBV28 to TRBJ1-2, with TRBD1 matching over 7 bases. Germline-derived CDR1 and CDR2 are MDHEN and SYDVKM. After removal of 4 bases from V and 4 bases from J, the junction contained 12 bases not matched to a gene. The CDR3 totals 16 residues. CDR3 protein: CASSSYRDSLTYGYTF. The CDR3, as DNA: TGTGCCAGCAGTTCTTATAGGGACAGCCTGACCTATGGCTACACCTTC.

The J gene is TRBJ1-2, the V gene TRBV12-1; TRBD1 is the table's D call and was not checked against the DNA. TRBV12-1 is a known pseudogene. This CDR3 comprises 15 residues. CDR3 DNA sequence: TGTGCCAGCAGCCCCGCGGGACAGGGGCCCTATGGCTACACCTTC. Protein product: CASSPAGQGPYGYTF.